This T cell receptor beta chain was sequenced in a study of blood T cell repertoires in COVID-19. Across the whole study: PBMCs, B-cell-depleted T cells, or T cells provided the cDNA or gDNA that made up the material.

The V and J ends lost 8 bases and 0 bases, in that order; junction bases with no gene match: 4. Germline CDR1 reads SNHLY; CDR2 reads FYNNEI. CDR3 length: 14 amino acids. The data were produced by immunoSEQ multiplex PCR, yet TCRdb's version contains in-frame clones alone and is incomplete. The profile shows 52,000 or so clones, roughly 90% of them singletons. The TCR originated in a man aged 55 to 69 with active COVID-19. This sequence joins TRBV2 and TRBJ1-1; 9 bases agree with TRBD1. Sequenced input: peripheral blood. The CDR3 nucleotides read TGTGCCAGCTGGACAGGGGACATGAACACTGAAGCTTTCTTT. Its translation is CASWTGDMNTEAFF.